Here is one TCR beta chain with its context. V was trimmed by 4 bases and J by 5 bases, leaving 8 bases between them. CDR1 and CDR2 (germline): MGHRA, YSYEKL. The CDR3 has 13 amino acids. The data are from a study of blood T cell repertoires in COVID-19. Study-level background: Material from acute and convalescent COVID-19 was sourced from the United States, Italy and Spain.

Sequenced by immunoSEQ multiplex PCR; TCRdb stores in-frame clones only, minus some. The repertoire consists of fewer than 400,000 clones, with around 84% occurring once and the leading ten covering roughly 3.7%. The genes are TRBV4-1 and TRBJ2-2; no definite D call. Sequencing input: peripheral blood. The receptor's source is a woman younger than 35 with acute or convalescent COVID-19. The CDR3 nucleotides are TGCGCCAGCAGCCTCCCGGAGACCGGGGAGCTGTTTTTT. Encoded protein: CASSLPETGELFF.